Sequencing of this T cell receptor (beta chain) was carried out in a study of control samples from healthy donors and cancer patients. Profiling relied on immunoSEQ multiplex PCR, and the TCRdb table lists in-frame clones only, not all of them. Among 80,000 or so clones listed, approximately 89% were seen once. J was trimmed by 1 base and V by 1 base; bases with no gene match: 11. CDR3 length: 18 amino acids. The germline V gene encodes CDR1 MGHRA and CDR2 YSYEKL. This chain uses TRBV4-1 with TRBJ2-3; TRBD2 matches 7 bases. The specimen sequenced was blood. The sequence was collected from a man between 50 and 59 years old in good health. CDR3 DNA sequence: TGCGCCAGCAGCCAAGTTTTGCGGACTAGGAAGGGCACAGATACGCAGTATTTT. Protein sequence: CASSQVLRTRKGTDTQYF.